This T cell receptor (beta chain) is from a study of blood T cell repertoires in COVID-19. Study-level information: Acute and convalescent COVID-19 specimens originated in the United States, Italy and Spain. Sources were T cells, B-cell-depleted T cells, or PBMCs; the material itself was cDNA or gDNA.

Authors' analysis steps: Reference gene primers were amplified, and this amplification served to estimate nucleated cell counts. Generated by immunoSEQ multiplex PCR, the TCRdb table keeps only in-frame clones and is missing some. For V, J and clone size, that table is used; D and trimming come from the DNA. In the table there are roughly 100,000 clones, more than 75% of which are singletons. Germline CDR1 reads LNHDA; CDR2 reads SQIVND (reference sequence). The CDR3 has 16 residues. V lost 5 bases and J lost 1; bases outside the gene matches: 8. This clone showed up just a few times. The sequencing input was peripheral blood. V and J are TRBV19 and TRBJ1-1, with TRBD1 identical over 9 bases. The receptor was isolated from a man between 60 and 75 years old with acute or convalescent COVID-19. DNA for the CDR3: TGTGCCAGTAGTTTTTCTGGGACAGGGTCGAACACTGAAGCTTTCTTT. It encodes CASSFSGTGSNTEAFF.